Each of the 21 T cell receptor beta chains below was sequenced from the same sample in a study of control samples from healthy donors and cancer patients. Profiling relied on immunoSEQ multiplex PCR, and the TCRdb table lists in-frame clones only, not all of them. This table has approximately 110,000 clones, approximately 90% appearing once. Source material: blood. These receptors were taken from a woman younger than 35 in good health.

This CDR3 is CASSPRRGRGANYGYTF. Written as DNA, the CDR3 is TGTGCCAGCAGCCCACGCAGGGGGAGGGGAGCTAACTATGGCTACACCTTC. The chain couples TRBV7-2 to TRBJ1-2, with 7 bases identical to TRBD1. CDR1 and CDR2 from the germline V gene are SGHTA and FQGNSA. The CDR3 length is 17 residues. The J segment lost 0 bases and the V segment lost 5 bases, leaving 12 bases of the junction unmatched.

The J gene is TRBJ1-4, the V gene TRBV27; 12 nucleotides match TRBD1. The CDR3 runs 16 residues. CDR1 is MNHEY, CDR2 SMNVEV, per germline (reference sequence). CDR3 amino acids: CAAGTGGLRGDEKLFF. The CDR3 DNA sequence: TGTGCAGCTGGGACAGGGGGCTTGAGGGGCGATGAAAAACTGTTTTTT.

The chain uses TRBV7-3 and TRBJ2-1; 13 nucleotides agree with TRBD2. Per germline, CDR1 SGHTA and CDR2 FQGTGA. There are 17 residues in the CDR3. J gave up 12 bases and V 4 bases, and 15 bases lay outside the gene matches. CDR3 residues: CASSSTPRLAGGSLQFF. The CDR3 nucleotides are TGTGCCAGCAGCTCCACTCCCCGACTAGCGGGGGGTTCTCTGCAGTTCTTC.

Here the CDR3 reads CASSSGGVQSNTEAFF. DNA for the CDR3: TGTGCCAGCAGCTCTGGGGGGGTCCAATCGAACACTGAAGCTTTCTTT. The J gene is TRBJ1-1, the V gene TRBV9; perhaps TRBD1 as D (5 bases). The V end lost 4 bases, the J end lost 1 base, and 17 bases lay between the germline ends. The germline V gene has CDR1 SGDLS and CDR2 YYNGEE. The CDR3 spans 16 residues. Complete variable domain (other parts from reference TRBV9 and TRBJ1-1): DSGVTQTPKHLITATGQRVTLRCSPRSGDLSVYWYQQSLDQGLQFLIQYYNGEERAKGNILERFSAQQFPDLHSELNLSSLELGDSALYFCASSSGGVQSNTEAFFGQGTRLTVV.

This sequence joins TRBV7-3 and TRBJ2-3; 7 bases agree with TRBD2. The CDR3 contains 15 residues. From germline, CDR1 is SGHTA and CDR2 FQGTGA. After removal of 5 bases from V and 2 bases from J, the junction contained 7 bases not matched to a gene. The CDR3 region is CASSTPSGYTDTQYF. The DNA for the CDR3 is TGTGCCAGCAGCACCCCTAGCGGATACACAGATACGCAGTATTTT.

The chain has TRBV27 and TRBJ1-2, with D possibly TRBD1 on 5 matching bases. V shed 4 bases and J shed 4 bases, with 10 bases lying between them. CDR3 size: 13 residues. Germline assignment: CDR1 MNHEY and CDR2 SMNVEV (reference sequence). In nucleotides, the CDR3 is TGTGCCAGCAGTTCCACAGACAGCTATGGCTACACCTTC. It specifies CASSSTDSYGYTF.

By proportion, this clone is large (0.1 to 1%). The rearrangement uses TRBV18 and TRBJ1-1; D call uncertain. V was clipped by 4 bases and J by 3 bases, with 18 bases between them. Germline V CDR1 and CDR2: KGHSH, LQKENI. The CDR3 length is 16 residues. The CDR3: CASSLNDREFYTEAFF. The CDR3 nucleotides are TGTGCCAGCTCACTAAATGATAGAGAATTCTACACTGAAGCTTTCTTT.

The genes are TRBV7-9 and TRBJ1-1, with 8 bases that match TRBD1. The trim removed 6 bases at V and 0 bases at J, leaving 3 bases unmatched. This CDR3 region has 14 residues. CDR1 SEHNR and CDR2 FQNEAQ come from the germline V gene (reference sequence). The CDR3 loop is CASRGTGLNTEAFF. CDR3 in DNA: TGTGCCAGCAGGGGGACAGGACTGAACACTGAAGCTTTCTTT. The entire variable domain, with the rest obtained from reference TRBV7-9 and TRBJ1-1, is as follows: DTGVSQNPRHKITKRGQNVTFRCDPISEHNRLYWYRQTLGQGPEFLTYFQNEAQLEKSRLLSDRFSAERPKGSFSTLEIQRTEQGDSAMYLCASRGTGLNTEAFFGQGTRLTVV.

This chain joins TRBV15 and TRBJ1-5; D is uncertain. The CDR3 is 15 residues long. Trimming shortened V by 1 base and J by 4 bases, and 11 bases separated the two germline ends. The germline V gene encodes CDR1 LNHNV and CDR2 YYDKDF (reference sequence). The CDR3 loop reads CATSRGGWVNQPQHF. DNA for the CDR3: TGTGCCACCAGCAGAGGAGGCTGGGTTAATCAGCCCCAGCATTTT.

The chain employs TRBV28 and TRBJ2-7, with TRBD1 matching over 7 bases. From germline, CDR1 is MDHEN and CDR2 SYDVKM. This CDR3 has 14 residues. Unmatched junction bases numbered 7, after V lost 6 bases and J lost 2 bases. CDR3 in DNA: TGTGCCAGCAGATACGACAGGGATCCCTACGAGCAGTACTTC. As protein: CASRYDRDPYEQYF.

The chain recombines TRBV9 with TRBJ2-3; D uncertain. There are 18 residues in the CDR3. Per germline, CDR1 SGDLS and CDR2 YYNGEE. Between the trimmed V and J ends, which lost 1 base and 6 bases, there was a span of 24 bases. The DNA of the CDR3 is TGTGCCAGCAGCGTAAGAGGTAGACCCCCGTTGTTTTTTGATACGCAGTATTTT. Protein sequence: CASSVRGRPPLFFDTQYF.

This chain connects TRBV5-1 to TRBJ2-7, with unresolved D. The V gene lost 0 bases and the J gene lost 0 bases, with 10 bases spanning the gap. The length of the CDR3 is 15 residues. Germline values: CDR1 SGHRS, CDR2 YFSETQ. The CDR3 is CASSLAPSGSYEQYF. The CDR3, as DNA: TGCGCCAGCAGCTTGGCCCCCTCAGGCTCCTACGAGCAGTACTTC.

V gene TRBV5-4 combines with J gene TRBJ1-2; TRBD1 matches at 10 bases. Germline CDR1 reads SGHNT; CDR2 reads YYREEE (reference sequence). V gave up 4 bases and J gave up 4 bases; unmatched junction bases: 1. CDR3 length: 13 residues. This CDR3 reads CASSRDRGYGYTF. In DNA, the CDR3 is TGTGCCAGCAGCCGGGACAGGGGCTATGGCTACACCTTC. Full variable domain (outside the CDR3, taken from reference TRBV5-4 and TRBJ1-2): ETGVTQSPTHLIKTRGQQVTLRCSSQSGHNTVSWYQQALGQGPQFIFQYYREEENGRGNFPPRFSGLQFPNYSSELNVNALELDDSALYLCASSRDRGYGYTFGSGTRLTVV.

The V and J genes are TRBV18 and TRBJ2-5; D remains ambiguous. Trimming pared 3 bases from V and 2 bases from J, leaving 10 bases between. Germline CDR1 reads KGHSH; CDR2 reads LQKENI. The CDR3 contains 14 residues. CDR3 nucleotides: TGTGCCAGCTCACCGCAAACCCAGCAAGAGACCCAGTACTTC. Protein: CASSPQTQQETQYF.

The V and J genes are TRBV28 and TRBJ1-2, with D perhaps TRBD1 (5 bases). Per germline, CDR1 MDHEN and CDR2 SYDVKM. Trimming shortened V by 6 bases and J by 8 bases, and 13 bases separated the two germline ends. CDR3 length: 12 amino acids. The CDR3 DNA reads as TGTGCCAGCAGAGGGACGGCGGGGGGCTACACCTTC. Amino acid sequence: CASRGTAGGYTF.

This chain links TRBV2 with TRBJ2-3, with D perhaps matching TRBD1 (5 bases). Germline-derived CDR1 and CDR2 are SNHLY and FYNNEI. This CDR3 spans 20 amino acids. Trimming stripped 7 bases from V and 4 bases from J, with 33 bases between. The CDR3: CASIKVARKGRNAFSDTQYF. The CDR3 nucleotides read TGTGCCAGCATTAAGGTAGCAAGGAAGGGGCGTAACGCATTTTCAGATACGCAGTATTTT. Filled out from reference TRBV2 and TRBJ2-3, the complete variable domain reads EPEVTQTPSHQVTQMGQEVILRCVPISNHLYFYWYRQILGQKVEFLVSFYNNEISEKSEIFDDQFSVERPDGSNFTLKIRSTKLEDSAMYFCASIKVARKGRNAFSDTQYFGPGTRLTVL.

The rearrangement joins TRBV7-9 to TRBJ1-1; D is possibly TRBD1 (5 bases). Germline lookup yields CDR1 SEHNR and CDR2 FQNEAQ (reference sequence). The ends were cut back, 5 bases at V and 1 base at J, with 20 bases in the middle. CDR3 length equals 17 residues. The CDR3 sequence is CASSPRTGPQRNTEAFF. As DNA, the CDR3 is TGTGCCAGCAGCCCAAGGACGGGACCCCAAAGGAACACTGAAGCTTTCTTT.

The genes are TRBV24-1 and TRBJ2-3, with 9 bases fitting TRBD1. This CDR3 comprises 15 residues. J lost 6 bases, V lost 3 bases, and 6 bases had no gene match. The germline V gene has CDR1 KGHDR and CDR2 SFDVKD. CDR3 in DNA: TGTGCCACCAGTGATCGGACAGGGGTCGGGGATACGCAGTATTTT. Residues: CATSDRTGVGDTQYF.

This chain connects TRBV10-2 to TRBJ2-1; 10 nucleotides match TRBD2. The CDR3 runs 15 residues. CDR1 is WSHSY, CDR2 SAAADI, per germline. V gave up 6 bases and J gave up 5 bases; unmatched junction bases: 7. Here the CDR3 DNA reads TGCGCCAGCAGCCTTACTAGCGGGGTCAACAATGAGCAGTTCTTC. Protein: CASSLTSGVNNEQFF.

The gene calls are TRBV27 and TRBJ2-2; the D gene is possibly TRBD2 (5 bases). Trimming stripped 6 bases from V and 5 bases from J, with 13 bases between. There are 14 residues in the CDR3. Per the germline V gene, CDR1 is MNHEY and CDR2 is SMNVEV (reference sequence). Here the CDR3 DNA reads TGTGCCAGCAGAACTAGTCACGGTACCGGGGAGCTGTTTTTT. As protein: CASRTSHGTGELFF.

The chain recombines TRBV18 with TRBJ2-5, with 7 bases lining up with TRBD1. CDR3 size: 13 residues. Trimming at V came to 5 bases and at J to 2 bases, leaving 2 bases not matched to a gene. Germline values: CDR1 KGHSH, CDR2 LQKENI. The CDR3 loop reads CASSKGQQETQYF. The CDR3 bases are TGTGCCAGCTCAAAGGGACAGCAAGAGACCCAGTACTTC.